A single sample gave rise to the 22 T cell receptor beta chains below, sequenced in a study of somatic mutations in cytotoxic T cells in rheumatoid arthritis. The method was immunoSEQ multiplex PCR; TCRdb's version includes in-frame clones alone and lacks a portion of them. In the table there are about 20,000 clones, approximately 86% of which are singletons. Sequencing input: CD8+ T cells sorted from blood. Receptor source: a woman between 45 and 65 years old in good health.

J is TRBJ2-1 and V is TRBV4-1, with 8 bases matching TRBD1. The CDR3 totals 19 residues. V gave up 2 bases and J gave up 5 bases; unmatched junction bases: 17. Germline V CDR1 and CDR2: MGHRA, YSYEKL. The CDR3 DNA is TGCGCCAGCAGCCAAAACATACTACTGACAGGGGCTGGCCACAATGAGCAGTTCTTC. As protein: CASSQNILLTGAGHNEQFF.

CDR3 DNA: TGTGCCAGCTCGCAAGGTGCAGCGTATAGCAATCAGCCCCAGCATTTT. It encodes CASSQGAAYSNQPQHF. V is TRBV18 and J is TRBJ1-5; D not resolved. Germline V CDR1 and CDR2: KGHSH, LQKENI. V lost 6 bases to trimming and J lost 0 bases, with 15 bases between them. The CDR3 has 16 residues.

The chain links TRBV4-2 to TRBJ1-4, with 7 nucleotides matching TRBD1. V dropped 5 bases and J dropped 4; count of bases not matched to a gene: 10. Germline V CDR1 and CDR2: LGHNA, YNFKEQ. The CDR3 has 16 amino acids. The CDR3 nucleotides are TGTGCCAGCAGCTCCCGACAGGGAAGATTTAATGAAAAACTGTTTTTT. Translation gives CASSSRQGRFNEKLFF.

This clone has more than one count but fewer than ten. The CDR3 nucleotides are TGTGCCAGCAGTGGTCCGGGAGCGGACATCCACTTT. The encoded protein is CASSGPGADIHF. The chain recombines TRBV25-1 with TRBJ1-6, with D possibly TRBD1 on 5 matching bases. Germline V lookup: CDR1 MGHDK, CDR2 SYGVNS. Trimming removed 4 bases at V and 17 bases at J, with 15 bases between. The length of the CDR3 is 12 residues.

The V call is TRBV9, the J call TRBJ2-1; D gene ambiguous. Deletions cut 3 bases from V and 5 bases from J, with 6 bases between. The CDR3 covers 12 residues. Germline CDR1 is SGDLS and CDR2 is YYNGEE. CDR3 amino acids: CASSGGNNEQFF. The CDR3 DNA reads as TGTGCCAGCAGCGGGGGTAACAATGAGCAGTTCTTC.

The chain links TRBV6-1 to TRBJ2-7, with D hard to call. There are 13 residues in the CDR3. Germline V gene sequence: CDR1 MNHNS, CDR2 SASEGT. Trimming shortened V by 2 bases and J by 7 bases, and 12 bases separated the two germline ends. The CDR3 nucleotides are TGTGCCAGCAGTGAATCTGAGTCACGGGAGCAGTACGTC. Residues: CASSESESREQYV.

This chain uses TRBV4-3 with TRBJ2-6; no definite D call. The CDR3 runs 18 residues. Germline CDR1 is LGHNA and CDR2 is YSLEER. Trimming removed 0 bases at V and 0 bases at J, with 12 bases between. CDR3 loop: CASSQELQVYSGANVLTF. CDR3 DNA sequence: TGCGCCAGCAGCCAAGAGCTTCAGGTTTACTCTGGGGCCAACGTCCTGACTTTC.

This rearrangement joins TRBV7-6 to TRBJ2-1; perhaps TRBD2 as D (7 bases). The CDR3 loop spans 16 amino acids. Germline lookup yields CDR1 SGHVS and CDR2 FNYEAQ. V shed 1 base and J shed 9 bases, with 19 bases lying between them. The DNA of the CDR3 is TGTGCCAGCAGCTTAGAATTGGGGGCGGGGGATATTGAGCAGTTCTTC. It is translated as CASSLELGAGDIEQFF.

The chain carries TRBV6-1 and TRBJ1-3; D unresolved. The V gene lost 1 base and the J gene lost 0 bases, with 16 bases spanning the gap. This CDR3 has 18 residues. CDR1 MNHNS and CDR2 SASEGT come from the germline V gene. The CDR3 region has the DNA TGTGCCAGCAGTGAAGAGGCAGCAATATACAGCTCTGGAAACACCATATATTTT. As protein: CASSEEAAIYSSGNTIYF.

The count of this clone is one. This sequence joins TRBV4-1 and TRBJ1-2; 8 bases agree with TRBD1. V lost 4 bases to trimming and J lost 6 bases; unmatched junction nucleotides: 10. Germline lookup yields CDR1 MGHRA and CDR2 YSYEKL. CDR3 length equals 15 residues. CDR3 nucleotides: TGCGCCAGCAGCCGCCCGGGACAGGCTTTACATGGCTACACCTTC. Translation gives CASSRPGQALHGYTF.

J is TRBJ1-2 and V is TRBV29-1; 7 positions agree with TRBD1. The CDR3 has 18 amino acids. The V and J ends lost 0 bases and 7 bases, in that order; junction bases with no gene match: 20. Germline V gives CDR1 SQVTM, CDR2 ANQGSEA. The DNA for the CDR3 is TGCAGCGTTGAAGAGGGAAGCGTGAGGGGGCCAGGGAAGGGTGGCTACACCTTC. Amino acids: CSVEEGSVRGPGKGGYTF.

The V call is TRBV14, the J call TRBJ2-5, with a tentative D call TRBD2 (6 bases). V was pared by 3 bases and J by 2 bases, with 10 bases between. The CDR3 consists of 14 residues. Germline V gives CDR1 SGHDN, CDR2 FVKESK. The CDR3 region has the DNA TGTGCCAGCAGCCACAGACTAGGGCAAGAGACCCAGTACTTC. It yields the protein CASSHRLGQETQYF. Looking up the rest from reference TRBV14 and TRBJ2-5 gives the full variable domain: EAGVTQFPSHSVIEKGQTVTLRCDPISGHDNLYWYRRVMGKEIKFLLHFVKESKQDESGMPNNRFLAERTGGTYSTLKVQPAELEDSGVYFCASSHRLGQETQYFGPGTRLLVL.

The rearrangement links TRBV7-2 to TRBJ1-3; TRBD1 agrees at 12 bases. This CDR3 region has 17 residues. Trimming at V came to 5 bases and at J to 1 base, leaving 6 bases not matched to a gene. Germline assignment: CDR1 SGHTA and CDR2 FQGNSA. Written as DNA, the CDR3 is TGTGCCAGCAGCCCCTGGGACAGGGGGCTTTCTGGAAACACCATATATTTT. It encodes CASSPWDRGLSGNTIYF.

This chain joins TRBV4-3 and TRBJ2-7, with 12 bases that match TRBD2. CDR1 LGHNA and CDR2 YSLEER come from the germline V gene. The trim removed 1 base at V and 2 bases at J, leaving 0 bases unmatched. The CDR3 covers 15 residues. CDR3 DNA sequence: TGCGCCAGCAGCCAAGGACTAGCGGGAGCCTACGAGCAGTACTTC. Translation: CASSQGLAGAYEQYF.

This chain links TRBV6-5 with TRBJ1-2; 10 bases line up with TRBD1. The ends lost 0 bases at V and 4 bases at J; junction bases unmatched: 5. Germline lookup yields CDR1 MNHEY and CDR2 SVGAGI. This CDR3 contains 16 residues. In DNA, the CDR3 is TGTGCCAGCAGTTACTCGATGACAGGGGGCAGCTATGGCTACACCTTC. It specifies CASSYSMTGGSYGYTF.

The chain joins TRBV28 to TRBJ1-3; D is unresolved. The CDR3 sequence is 15 residues long. The V end lost 6 bases, the J end lost 0 bases, and 12 bases lay between the germline ends. Germline CDR1 MDHEN, CDR2 SYDVKM. CDR3 sequence: CASRLGFPSGNTIYF. The CDR3 DNA is TGTGCCAGCAGATTGGGCTTCCCCTCTGGAAACACCATATATTTT.

This sequence joins TRBV4-1 and TRBJ1-1; 7 bases fit TRBD1. The CDR3 is 14 amino acids. Per the germline V gene, CDR1 is MGHRA and CDR2 is YSYEKL. With V trimmed by 1 base and J by 4 bases, 3 bases remained unmatched. This chain's CDR3 is CASSQGQGGTEAFF. CDR3 coding DNA: TGCGCCAGCAGCCAAGGACAGGGAGGCACTGAAGCTTTCTTT.

J is TRBJ1-5 and V is TRBV28; possible D gene TRBD1, 6 bases. The CDR3 totals 15 residues. V was cut by 6 bases and J by 3 bases, with 15 bases left in between. CDR1 is MDHEN and CDR2 is SYDVKM in the germline V gene. The CDR3 region is CASRYITGNNQPQHF. DNA for the CDR3: TGTGCCAGCAGGTATATAACAGGGAACAATCAGCCCCAGCATTTT. Variable domain in full (rest from reference TRBV28 and TRBJ1-5): DVKVTQSSRYLVKRTGEKVFLECVQDMDHENMFWYRQDPGLGLRLIYFSYDVKMKEKGDIPEGYSVSREKKERFSLILESASTNQTSMYLCASRYITGNNQPQHFGDGTRLSIL.

V usage is TRBV28 and J usage is TRBJ1-2, with D possibly TRBD1 on 5 matching bases. This CDR3 contains 14 residues. Trimming removed 4 bases from V and 8 bases from J, with 17 bases in between. The germline V gene encodes CDR1 MDHEN and CDR2 SYDVKM. CDR3 residues: CASSSYGGVEGYTF. The CDR3 DNA sequence: TGTGCCAGCAGTTCCTACGGGGGAGTGGAAGGCTACACCTTC.

This clone was seen once. This chain uses TRBV7-8 with TRBJ2-7; D perhaps matches TRBD1 (6 bases). The V gene lost 4 bases and the J gene lost 5 bases, with 9 bases spanning the gap. CDR1 is SGHVS, CDR2 FQNEAQ, per germline. The CDR3 length is 12 residues. As DNA, the CDR3 is TGTGCCAGCAGCTGGGACATCAACGAGCAGTACTTC. This gives the protein CASSWDINEQYF. Looking up the rest from reference TRBV7-8 and TRBJ2-7 gives the full variable domain: GAGVSQSPRYKVAKRGQDVALRCDPISGHVSLFWYQQALGQGPEFLTYFQNEAQLDKSGLPSDRFFAERPEGSVSTLKIQRTQQEDSAVYLCASSWDINEQYFGPGTRLTVT.

For the CDR3, the DNA is TGTGCCAGCAGTTACTCAGGGGACAGCAATCAGCCCCAGCATTTT. Amino acid sequence: CASSYSGDSNQPQHF. The chain joins TRBV6-5 to TRBJ1-5; D is possibly TRBD1 (5 bases). CDR3 size: 15 residues. Germline CDR1 and CDR2: MNHEY and SVGAGI. Trimming took 0 bases from V and 1 from J, leaving 7 bases between them.

This sequence joins TRBV4-3 and TRBJ2-2; tentatively, D is TRBD2 (7 bases). Germline V CDR1 and CDR2: LGHNA, YSLEER. V was trimmed by 3 bases and J by 3 bases, leaving 17 bases between them. The CDR3 covers 17 residues. CDR3 amino acids: CASSQNTGGADTGELFF. The CDR3 coding sequence is TGCGCCAGCAGCCAGAACACGGGGGGCGCCGACACCGGGGAGCTGTTTTTT.